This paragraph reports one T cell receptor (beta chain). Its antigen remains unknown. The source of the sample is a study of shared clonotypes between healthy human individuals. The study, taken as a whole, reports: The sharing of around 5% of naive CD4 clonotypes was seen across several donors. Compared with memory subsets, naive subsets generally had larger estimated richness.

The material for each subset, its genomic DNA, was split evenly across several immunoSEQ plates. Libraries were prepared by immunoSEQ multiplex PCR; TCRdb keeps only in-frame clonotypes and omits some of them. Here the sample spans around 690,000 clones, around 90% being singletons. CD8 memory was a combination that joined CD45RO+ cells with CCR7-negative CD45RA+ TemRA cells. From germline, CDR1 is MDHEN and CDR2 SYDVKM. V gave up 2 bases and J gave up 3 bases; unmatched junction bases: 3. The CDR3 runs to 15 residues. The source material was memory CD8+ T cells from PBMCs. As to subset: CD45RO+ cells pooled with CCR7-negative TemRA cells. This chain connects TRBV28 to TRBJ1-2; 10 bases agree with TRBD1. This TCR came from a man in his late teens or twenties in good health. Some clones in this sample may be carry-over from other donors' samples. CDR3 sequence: CASSLGQGVYYGYTF. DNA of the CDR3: TGTGCCAGCAGTTTAGGACAGGGGGTCTACTATGGCTACACCTTC.